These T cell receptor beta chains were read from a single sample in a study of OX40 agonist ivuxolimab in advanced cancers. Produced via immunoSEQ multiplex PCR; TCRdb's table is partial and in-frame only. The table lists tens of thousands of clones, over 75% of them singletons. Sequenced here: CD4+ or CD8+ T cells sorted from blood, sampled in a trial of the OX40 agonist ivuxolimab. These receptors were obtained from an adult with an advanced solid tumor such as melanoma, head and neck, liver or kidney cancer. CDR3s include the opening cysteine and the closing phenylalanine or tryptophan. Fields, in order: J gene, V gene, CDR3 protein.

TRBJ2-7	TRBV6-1	CASSTATGVLYEQYF
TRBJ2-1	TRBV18	CASSPPSEGPNEQFF
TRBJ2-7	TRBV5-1	CASSLSGEAHEQYF
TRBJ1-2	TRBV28	CATLGQGHKGGYTF
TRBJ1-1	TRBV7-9	CASSFREEAFF
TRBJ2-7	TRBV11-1	CASSLALAGHYEQYF
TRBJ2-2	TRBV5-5	CASSYRDRVAGELFF
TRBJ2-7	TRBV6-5	CASTPRGTGGGEQYF
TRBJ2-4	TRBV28	CASVRGWENIQYF
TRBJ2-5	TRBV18	CASSPRRPANQETQYF
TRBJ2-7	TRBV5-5	CASSFGTETYEQYF
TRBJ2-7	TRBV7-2	CASSLSRYLSYEQYF
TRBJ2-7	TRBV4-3	CASSQERRDSCYF
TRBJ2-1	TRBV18	CASSPLGAGGSYNEQFF
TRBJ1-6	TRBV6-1	CASSAGQGSPLHF
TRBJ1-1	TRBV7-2	CASSLEDSNTEAFF
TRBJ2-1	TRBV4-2	CASSQGIWASGNEQFF
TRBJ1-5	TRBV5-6	CASSRAGDSNQPQHF
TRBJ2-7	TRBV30	CAWSVGPTLLGQYF
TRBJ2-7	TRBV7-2	CASSSNRRAGSYEQYF
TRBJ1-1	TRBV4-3	CASSQDWGQGLEAFF
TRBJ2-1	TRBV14	CASSRQLGTIVQQFF
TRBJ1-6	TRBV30	CAWCELGFSPLHF
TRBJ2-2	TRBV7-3	CASRIRARRNTGELFF
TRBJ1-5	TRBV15	CATSRGPTRGGNQPQHF
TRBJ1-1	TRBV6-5	CASSYSGQGTEAFF
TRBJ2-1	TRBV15	CATSREQAYNEQFF
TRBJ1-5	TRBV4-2	CASSQDRGADQPQHF
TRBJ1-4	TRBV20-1	CSANEDRKLFF
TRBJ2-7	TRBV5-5	CASSLDPTYEQYF
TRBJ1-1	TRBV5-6	CASSFLDRMNTEAFF
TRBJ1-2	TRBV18	CASSPIQPKQGNYGYTF
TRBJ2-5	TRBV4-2	CASSRSGQGETQYF
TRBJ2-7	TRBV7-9	CASRLEGTYEQYF
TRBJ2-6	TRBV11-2	CASSILRGAGANVLTF
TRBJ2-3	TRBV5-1	CASSLYTDTQYF
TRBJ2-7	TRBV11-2	CASSLRVAGGGEQYF
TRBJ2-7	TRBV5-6	CASSLGLARLMYF
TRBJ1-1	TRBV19	CASSIRQENTEAFF
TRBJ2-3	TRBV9	CASSVSGDTQYF
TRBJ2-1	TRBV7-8	CASSPAALRESNEQFF
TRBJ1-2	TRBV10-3	CAISESMDTYGYTF
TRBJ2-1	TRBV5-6	CASSRLELSYNEQFF
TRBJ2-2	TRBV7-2	CASSSNGGRAGTGELFF
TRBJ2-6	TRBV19	CASRVTVSGANVLTF
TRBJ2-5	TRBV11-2	CASSFSGHNQETQYF
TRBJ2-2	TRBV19	CASGGLREGTGELFF
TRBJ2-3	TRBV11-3	CASSGDRTDTQYF
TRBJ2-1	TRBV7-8	CASSFSGAYNEQFF
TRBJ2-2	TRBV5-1	CAGREVSNTGELFF
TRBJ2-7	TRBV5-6	CASSLLWGGGNEQYF
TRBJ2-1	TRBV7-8	CASSLDLFAGGRNEQFF
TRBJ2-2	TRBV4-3	CASSQVVAGVVNTGELFF